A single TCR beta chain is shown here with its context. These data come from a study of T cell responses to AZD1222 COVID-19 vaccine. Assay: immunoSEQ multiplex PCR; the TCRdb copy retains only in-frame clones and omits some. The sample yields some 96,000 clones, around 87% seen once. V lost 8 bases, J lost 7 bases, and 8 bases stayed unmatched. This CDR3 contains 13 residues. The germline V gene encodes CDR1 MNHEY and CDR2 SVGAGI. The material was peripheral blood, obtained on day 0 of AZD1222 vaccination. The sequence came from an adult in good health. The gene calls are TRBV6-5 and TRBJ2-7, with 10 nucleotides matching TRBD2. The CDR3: CASLRVSGGEQYF. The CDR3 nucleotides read TGTGCCAGCCTGAGGGTTAGCGGGGGGGAGCAGTACTTC.